The 23 T cell receptor beta chains below were found in one sample sequenced in a study of low-dose radiotherapy and immunotherapy resistance in tumors. Described time point: after trial treatment. Treatment given: LDRT plus nivolumab, ipilimumab, low-dose cyclophosphamide and aspirin (RACIN trial). Priming of first-strand cDNA relied on TRAV- and TRBV-specific primers (covering alpha and beta chains). Amplification, which lasted 15 to 20 PCR cycles, used a constant-region primer and V-primer adapter to amplify TCRs. One entry per CDR3 protein, called by TCRdb with MiXCR from the reads. The table lists about 84,000 distinct CDR3 sequences, about a sixth of them singletons. Source: PBMCs, taken after low-dose radiotherapy plus immunotherapy. The origin of the receptors is a male donor with prostate cancer.

The chain carries TRBV14 and TRBJ2-1; D not certain. CDR3 size: 16 residues. The V gene's germline CDR1 is SGHDN and CDR2 FVKESK. The V gene lost 0 bases and the J gene lost 5 bases, with 14 bases spanning the gap. In DNA form, the CDR3 reads TGTGCCAGCAGCCAAGAAAGAGCAGTTTTTCACAATGAGCAGTTCTTC. Its translation is CASSQERAVFHNEQFF.

The chain combines TRBV29-1 with TRBJ2-7; D is unresolved. CDR1 and CDR2 (germline): SQVTM, ANQGSEA. This CDR3 contains 12 residues. The V end was cut by 3 bases, the J end by 2 bases, with 8 bases between. The CDR3 loop reads CSVENSAYEQYF. The DNA of the CDR3 is TGCAGCGTTGAGAACAGCGCCTACGAGCAGTACTTC.

This clonotype was seen a handful of times. The chain couples TRBV12-3 or TRBV12-4 to TRBJ2-2; the D call may be TRBD1 or TRBD2 (5 bases each). The CDR3 loop spans 15 amino acids. Between the trimmed V and J ends, which lost 6 bases and 1 base, there was a span of 12 bases. The chain's CDR3 is CASSPGPLNTGELFF. CDR3 DNA sequence: TGTGCCAGCAGCCCGGGGCCGCTGAACACCGGGGAGCTGTTTTTT.

This clonotype was detected many times. The DNA for the CDR3 is TGTGCCAGCAGCCCTGGACGGATCTCGGATAATTCACCCCTCCACTTT. This encodes CASSPGRISDNSPLHF. This chain connects TRBV27 to TRBJ1-6; D is uncertain. The length of the CDR3 is 16 residues. Germline assignment: CDR1 MNHEY and CDR2 SMNVEV (reference sequence). Trimming pared 6 bases from V and 5 bases from J, leaving 17 bases between.

Ten or more counts support this clonotype. The gene calls are TRBV7-2 and TRBJ2-7, with TRBD2 matching 9 bases. This CDR3 has 14 amino acids. The germline V gene has CDR1 SGHTA and CDR2 FQGNSA. V was pared by 2 bases and J by 3 bases, with 2 bases of the junction left unmatched. CDR3 nucleotides: TGTGCCAGCAGCTTAACTAGCGGGTACTACGAGCAGTACTTC. Translated: CASSLTSGYYEQYF. The full variable domain, in which reference TRBV7-2 and TRBJ2-7 provide the parts outside the CDR3, is GAGVSQSPSNKVTEKGKDVELRCDPISGHTALYWYRQSLGQGLEFLIYFQGNSAPDKSGLPSDRFSAERTGGSVSTLTIQRTQQEDSAVYLCASSLTSGYYEQYFGPGTRLTVT.

This clonotype came up many times. The genes are TRBV11-2 and TRBJ2-2; D not certain. Germline V gene data show CDR1 as SGHAT and CDR2 as FQNNGV. This CDR3 has 15 residues. V gave up 0 bases and J gave up 2 bases, with 7 bases separating them. DNA of the CDR3: TGTGCCAGCAGCTTAGAGGCCTCCAACACCGGGGAGCTGTTTTTT. Translating gives CASSLEASNTGELFF.

As for this clonotype: A far larger clone differs by one base, so this is likely a read error. The rearrangement links TRBV28 to TRBJ2-1; either TRBD1 or TRBD2 may fit D (6 bases each). Looked up from germline, CDR1 is MDHEN and CDR2 is SYDVKM. CDR3 length: 13 residues. The V end was cut by 6 bases, the J end by 13 bases, with 19 bases between. For the CDR3, the DNA is TGTGCCAGCAGATGGGGGGCCGGAGAGACCCAGTTCTTC. It translates to CASRWGAGETQFF.

On this clonotype: This sequence is one base from a far larger clone and is likely a read error. The chain carries TRBV13 and TRBJ2-7, with 10 bases that match TRBD1. J gave up 7 bases and V 5 bases, and 17 bases lay outside the gene matches. This CDR3 contains 17 residues. The germline V gene encodes CDR1 PRHDT and CDR2 FYEKMQ (reference sequence). Here the CDR3 reads CASSTRGQGEAEVEQYF. The CDR3 nucleotides are TGTGCCAGCAGCACAAGAGGACAGGGGGAGGCCGAGGTGGAGCAGTACTTC. The full variable domain, its missing parts supplied by reference TRBV13 and TRBJ2-7, is AAGVIQSPRHLIKEKRETATLKCYPIPRHDTVYWYQQGPGQDPQFLISFYEKMQSDKGSIPDRFSAQQFSDYHSELNMSSLELGDSALYFCASSTRGQGEAEVEQYFGPGTRLTVT.

This clonotype was seen ten or more times. V is TRBV28 and J is TRBJ1-5; D gene unclear. V was trimmed by 7 bases and J by 8 bases, leaving 12 bases between them. The V gene's germline CDR1 is MDHEN and CDR2 SYDVKM. This CDR3 comprises 12 residues. CDR3 amino acids: CASKPEKKPQHF. The CDR3 DNA reads as TGTGCCAGCAAACCTGAAAAGAAGCCCCAGCATTTT. Full variable domain (outside the CDR3, taken from reference TRBV28 and TRBJ1-5): DVKVTQSSRYLVKRTGEKVFLECVQDMDHENMFWYRQDPGLGLRLIYFSYDVKMKEKGDIPEGYSVSREKKERFSLILESASTNQTSMYLCASKPEKKPQHFGDGTRLSIL.

This clonotype was found many times. The chain combines TRBV4-1 with TRBJ2-2; D not resolved. Trimming shortened V by 1 base and J by 8 bases, and 11 bases separated the two germline ends. Germline V lookup: CDR1 MGHRA, CDR2 YSYEKL. The CDR3 runs to 14 residues. This CDR3 is CASSQGSLLGELFF. In DNA form, the CDR3 reads TGCGCCAGCAGCCAAGGCTCACTACTTGGGGAGCTGTTTTTT.

With regard to this clonotype: A far bigger clonotype differs at one base, so this is likely a read error. Since no conserved phenylalanine or tryptophan closes the CDR3, a read error is the likely cause. The V call is TRBV5-3, the J call TRBJ2-2, with 16 positions matching TRBD2. TRBV5-3 is reported as an ORF; its role is uncertain. The CDR3 spans 21 residues. V was clipped by 8 bases and J by 3 bases; unmatched bases: 19. CDR3 nucleotide sequence: TGTGCCAGCAGCACCTACCTGCCGGGACTAGCGGGAGGGCCGGACACCGGGGAGCTGTTTTTA. It encodes CASSTYLPGLAGGPDTGELFL.

This clonotype was seen many times. V usage is TRBV6-2 or TRBV6-3 and J usage is TRBJ1-6; 7 bases are a match to TRBD1. CDR1 and CDR2 (germline): MNHEY, SVGEGT. The V segment lost 6 bases and the J segment 9 bases; nucleotides outside the gene matches: 8. This CDR3 is 14 amino acids long. The CDR3 region is CASSSTGSPSPLHF. In DNA form, the CDR3 reads TGTGCCAGCAGCTCGACAGGGAGTCCTTCACCCCTCCACTTT.

Concerning this clonotype itself: A far larger clone lies a single base away; this is likely a read error. V and J are TRBV5-3 and TRBJ2-7; a possible D gene is TRBD1 (5 bases). TRBV5-3 is labeled an ORF, and its function is uncertain. The V and J ends lost 9 bases and 3 bases respectively, with 16 bases between them. The CDR3 has 13 residues. The CDR3 DNA reads as TGTGCCAACAGCCTCACGCAGGGCTACGAGCAGTACTTC. This encodes CANSLTQGYEQYF.

This clonotype was seen ten or more times. This chain uses TRBV29-1 with TRBJ2-2; 9 bases map to TRBD1. This CDR3 comprises 14 residues. V lost 7 bases to trimming and J lost 4 bases; unmatched junction nucleotides: 7. The germline gives CDR1 SQVTM, CDR2 ANQGSEA. CDR3 coding DNA: TGCAGCGCCAAGCGGACAGGGGTCACCGGGGAGCTGTTTTTT. Translation gives CSAKRTGVTGELFF.

The chain employs TRBV20-1 and TRBJ1-1, with 7 bases aligning to TRBD1. V was clipped by 4 bases and J by 1 base; unmatched bases: 3. The CDR3 extends over 13 amino acids. CDR1 and CDR2 from the germline V gene are DFQATT and SNEGSKA (reference sequence). The CDR3 sequence is CSAKAGGNTEAFF. CDR3 bases: TGCAGTGCTAAGGCAGGGGGGAACACTGAAGCTTTCTTT.

This clonotype was seen at least ten times. J is TRBJ2-1 and V is TRBV28, with TRBD2 identical over 10 bases. This CDR3 has 14 amino acids. V gave up 6 bases and J gave up 4 bases; unmatched junction bases: 3. CDR1 is MDHEN, CDR2 SYDVKM, per germline. The CDR3 spells CASRRTSGYNEQFF. CDR3 in DNA: TGTGCCAGCAGAAGGACTAGCGGTTACAATGAGCAGTTCTTC.

This clonotype has ten or more counts. CDR3: CASSVAGASYEQYF. In DNA, the CDR3 is TGTGCCAGCAGCGTTGCAGGGGCCTCCTACGAGCAGTACTTC. This sequence joins TRBV9 and TRBJ2-7; a possible D gene is TRBD1 (6 bases). This CDR3 region has 14 residues. Germline CDR1 SGDLS, CDR2 YYNGEE. V gave up 2 bases and J gave up 0 bases, with 9 bases separating them.

At least ten counts were recorded for this clonotype. V and J are TRBV11-1 and TRBJ2-1, with 10 nucleotides matching TRBD1. Germline trimming cut 5 bases from V and 7 bases from J; bases unmatched to any gene: 5. This CDR3 is 14 amino acids long. Per germline, CDR1 SGHAT and CDR2 FQDESV (reference sequence). The CDR3 region has the DNA TGTGCCAGCAGCCACGACAGGGGGCTGAATGAGCAGTTCTTC. This gives the protein CASSHDRGLNEQFF. The entire variable domain, with the rest obtained from reference TRBV11-1 and TRBJ2-1, is as follows: EAEVAQSPRYKITEKSQAVAFWCDPISGHATLYWYRQILGQGPELLVQFQDESVVDDSQLPKDRFSAERLKGVDSTLKIQPAELGDSAMYLCASSHDRGLNEQFFGPGTRLTVL.

This clonotype was recorded at least ten times. The V call is TRBV6-1, the J call TRBJ2-1, with TRBD1 identical over 8 bases. CDR1 is MNHNS, CDR2 SASEGT, per germline. The ends lost 6 bases at V and 6 bases at J; junction bases unmatched: 10. There are 15 residues in the CDR3. The CDR3 sequence is CASRAWTGSGNEQFF. CDR3 nucleotides: TGTGCCAGCAGAGCTTGGACAGGGTCTGGCAATGAGCAGTTCTTC.

This clonotype was seen many times. This chain uses TRBV5-1 with TRBJ2-1; 7 nucleotides agree with TRBD2. V trimming: 6 bases; J trimming: 0 bases; junction bases outside the gene matches: 6. The germline CDR1 and CDR2 sequences are SGHRS and YFSETQ. CDR3 length: 15 residues. CDR3 amino acids: CASNMGGASYNEQFF. CDR3 bases: TGCGCCAGCAACATGGGAGGGGCCTCCTACAATGAGCAGTTCTTC.

This clonotype showed up many times. The rearrangement uses TRBV28 and TRBJ2-7; D is ambiguous. Germline CDR1 MDHEN, CDR2 SYDVKM. This CDR3 has 13 residues. Trimming cost V 4 bases and J 2 bases, with 9 bases left between them. The CDR3 region is CASSYPRPYEQYF. The CDR3 region has the DNA TGTGCCAGCAGTTACCCGAGGCCCTACGAGCAGTACTTC.

The rearrangement uses TRBV20-1 and TRBJ1-4; D call uncertain. This CDR3 is 13 amino acids long. CDR1 and CDR2 (germline): DFQATT, SNEGSKA (reference sequence). Trimming took 3 bases from V and 4 from J, leaving 9 bases between them. DNA for the CDR3: TGCAGTGCTAGGTCACCGAATAATGAAAAACTGTTTTTT. Translating gives CSARSPNNEKLFF.

Many counts were recorded for this clonotype. The J gene is TRBJ1-2, the V gene TRBV7-2, with D unclear. This CDR3 spans 11 amino acids. Deletions cut 4 bases from V and 7 bases from J, with 7 bases between. CDR1 SGHTA and CDR2 FQGNSA come from the germline V gene. The CDR3 DNA reads TGTGCCAGCAGCTCCGTAGGTGGCTACACCTTC. It codes for CASSSVGGYTF. Looking up the rest from reference TRBV7-2 and TRBJ1-2 gives the full variable domain: GAGVSQSPSNKVTEKGKDVELRCDPISGHTALYWYRQSLGQGLEFLIYFQGNSAPDKSGLPSDRFSAERTGGSVSTLTIQRTQQEDSAVYLCASSSVGGYTFGSGTRLTVV.